Listed below are T cell receptor beta chains from one sample, sequenced in a study of cytomegalovirus exposure and HLA in healthy donors. Libraries were prepared by immunoSEQ multiplex PCR; TCRdb keeps only in-frame clonotypes and omits some of them. Here the sample spans about 110,000 clones, 82% being singletons. The specimen was PBMCs. Source of these receptors: a man between 50 and 59 years old in good health and CMV-seronegative. Both conserved end residues are part of each CDR3. D genes are given only for firm matches. Clone size is stated in some rows and not others, as once, few, many or a class when expanded.

j_gene: TRBJ2-1; abundance: NA; d_gene: NA; v_gene: TRBV6-1; CDR3nt: TGTGCCAGCAGGTCTAGCGCCGACAATGAGCAGTTCTTC; CDR3aa: CASRSSADNEQFF
j_gene: TRBJ2-5; abundance: NA; d_gene: NA; v_gene: TRBV5-1; CDR3nt: TGCGCCAGCAGCTTGAAACCTAGAGAGACCCAGTACTTC; CDR3aa: CASSLKPRETQYF
j_gene: TRBJ1-4; abundance: NA; d_gene: NA; v_gene: TRBV19; CDR3nt: TGTGCCAGTAGTCTCCGGACAGCGACTGCAACTAATGAAAAACTGTTTTTT; CDR3aa: CASSLRTATATNEKLFF
j_gene: TRBJ1-6; abundance: NA; d_gene: NA; v_gene: TRBV4-2; CDR3nt: TGTGCCAGCAGCGCCGGTGGGGCTTCACCCCTCCACTTT; CDR3aa: CASSAGGASPLHF
j_gene: TRBJ2-4; abundance: NA; d_gene: TRBD2; v_gene: TRBV4-2; CDR3nt: TGTGCCAGCAGCCCGACTAGCGGGGGGGCGAGGGACATTCAGTACTTC; CDR3aa: CASSPTSGGARDIQYF
j_gene: TRBJ1-1; abundance: NA; d_gene: NA; v_gene: TRBV11-2; CDR3nt: TGTGCCAGCAGCTTGAGTGGGGGGACCACTGAAGCTTTCTTT; CDR3aa: CASSLSGGTTEAFF
j_gene: TRBJ1-5; abundance: NA; d_gene: NA; v_gene: TRBV4-1; CDR3nt: TGCGCCAGCAGCCCAGGGGGCAATCAGCCCCAGCATTTT; CDR3aa: CASSPGGNQPQHF
j_gene: TRBJ2-7; abundance: NA; d_gene: TRBD1; v_gene: TRBV12-5; CDR3nt: TGTGCTAGTGGAAAATCGGGACAGGGCTACGAGCAGTACTTC; CDR3aa: CASGKSGQGYEQYF
j_gene: TRBJ1-6; abundance: NA; d_gene: NA; v_gene: TRBV6-4; CDR3nt: TGTGCCAGCAGTGACCAGGGCGGTTCACCCCTCCACTTT; CDR3aa: CASSDQGGSPLHF
j_gene: TRBJ2-5; abundance: once; d_gene: NA; v_gene: TRBV4-2; CDR3nt: TGTGCCAGCAGCCGGGACACTCAAGAGACCCAGTACTTC; CDR3aa: CASSRDTQETQYF
j_gene: TRBJ2-1; abundance: once; d_gene: TRBD1; v_gene: TRBV5-4; CDR3nt: TGTGCCAGCAGTAAAATGACAGGGGGCCCATACAATGAGCAGTTCTTC; CDR3aa: CASSKMTGGPYNEQFF
j_gene: TRBJ1-2; abundance: NA; d_gene: TRBD1; v_gene: TRBV7-9; CDR3nt: TGTGCCAGCAGCTCCAGCGGCGCAGGGGGTGGCTATGGCTACACCTTC; CDR3aa: CASSSSGAGGGYGYTF
j_gene: TRBJ2-2; abundance: once; d_gene: NA; v_gene: TRBV11-2; CDR3nt: TGTGCCAGCAGCTTAGTGGCGGGAACCGGGGAGCTGTTTTTT; CDR3aa: CASSLVAGTGELFF
j_gene: TRBJ1-2; abundance: few; d_gene: NA; v_gene: TRBV6-5; CDR3nt: TGTGCCAGCAGGCCCGTTTCAGAAGCTAACTATGGCTACACCTTC; CDR3aa: CASRPVSEANYGYTF
j_gene: TRBJ1-6; abundance: NA; d_gene: NA; v_gene: TRBV10-3; CDR3nt: TGTGCCATCAAAGAGCGTGGAGAGATCTTCGGTTCACCCCTCCACTTT; CDR3aa: CAIKERGEIFGSPLHF
j_gene: TRBJ1-5; abundance: NA; d_gene: NA; v_gene: TRBV5-8; CDR3nt: TGTGCCAGCAGCTTGGCCGGCGGCCTTGATCAGCCCCAGCATTTT; CDR3aa: CASSLAGGLDQPQHF
j_gene: TRBJ2-3; abundance: few; d_gene: NA; v_gene: TRBV10-2; CDR3nt: TGCGCCAGCAGTGACGTCTCGGATACGCAGTATTTT; CDR3aa: CASSDVSDTQYF
j_gene: TRBJ1-1; abundance: NA; d_gene: TRBD1; v_gene: TRBV23-1; CDR3nt: TGCGCCAGCAGAAACGACAGGGGCACTGAAGCTTTCTTT; CDR3aa: CASRNDRGTEAFF
j_gene: TRBJ2-5; abundance: NA; d_gene: TRBD2; v_gene: TRBV19; CDR3nt: TGTGCCAGTAGCCGGACTAGCGGGGGCGAAGAGACCCAGTACTTC; CDR3aa: CASSRTSGGEETQYF
j_gene: TRBJ1-5; abundance: few; d_gene: NA; v_gene: TRBV11-2; CDR3nt: TGTGCCAGCAGCTCCCTGGGGGCGGGGCCCCAGCATTTT; CDR3aa: CASSSLGAGPQHF
j_gene: TRBJ2-7; abundance: NA; d_gene: NA; v_gene: TRBV11-2; CDR3nt: TGTGCCAGCACTGAAACAGGGCTCTACGAGCAGTACTTC; CDR3aa: CASTETGLYEQYF
j_gene: TRBJ2-1; abundance: NA; d_gene: NA; v_gene: TRBV10-3; CDR3nt: TGTGCCATCAGCAGCAGGGTAGGGAATGAGCAGTTCTTC; CDR3aa: CAISSRVGNEQFF
j_gene: TRBJ1-3; abundance: few; d_gene: TRBD1; v_gene: TRBV27; CDR3nt: TGTGCCAGCAGCCCACAGGGGGACTCTGGAAACACCATATATTTT; CDR3aa: CASSPQGDSGNTIYF
j_gene: TRBJ1-2; abundance: once; d_gene: TRBD1; v_gene: TRBV11-2; CDR3nt: TGTGCCAGCAGCGCAGACAGGGGCTATGGCTACACCTTC; CDR3aa: CASSADRGYGYTF
j_gene: TRBJ2-1; abundance: NA; d_gene: NA; v_gene: TRBV5-1; CDR3nt: TGCGCCAGCAGCTCCAAATTAGGCCAGGGATACAATGAGCAGTTCTTC; CDR3aa: CASSSKLGQGYNEQFF
j_gene: TRBJ2-7; abundance: NA; d_gene: NA; v_gene: TRBV6-5; CDR3nt: TGTGCCAGCAGTTACTCCCGACAGGCCTACGAGCAGTACTTC; CDR3aa: CASSYSRQAYEQYF
j_gene: TRBJ1-2; abundance: NA; d_gene: NA; v_gene: TRBV28; CDR3nt: TGTGCCAGCAGTTACTCTTCGGGCTACACCTTC; CDR3aa: CASSYSSGYTF
j_gene: TRBJ1-4; abundance: NA; d_gene: NA; v_gene: TRBV30; CDR3nt: TGTGCCTGGAGTAACCGGGCTAATGAAAAACTGTTTTTT; CDR3aa: CAWSNRANEKLFF
j_gene: TRBJ1-6; abundance: NA; d_gene: NA; v_gene: TRBV19; CDR3nt: TGTGCCAGTAGTATTGGAGGTCTTGATTCACCCCTCCACTTT; CDR3aa: CASSIGGLDSPLHF
j_gene: TRBJ2-5; abundance: NA; d_gene: NA; v_gene: TRBV5-4; CDR3nt: TGTGCCAGCAGCTCGGCGGCAGCTGAAGAGACCCAGTACTTC; CDR3aa: CASSSAAAEETQYF
j_gene: TRBJ2-2; abundance: few; d_gene: NA; v_gene: TRBV7-2; CDR3nt: TGTGCCAGCAGCTCCCCCGGGACTGAGAACACCGGGGAGCTGTTTTTT; CDR3aa: CASSSPGTENTGELFF
j_gene: TRBJ2-1; abundance: NA; d_gene: TRBD2; v_gene: TRBV10-1; CDR3nt: TGCGCCAGCAGTGTCGGGAGGCTAGCGGGGGGCCCCTCCTCCTACAATGAGCAGTTCTTC; CDR3aa: CASSVGRLAGGPSSYNEQFF
j_gene: TRBJ1-3; abundance: NA; d_gene: NA; v_gene: TRBV29-1; CDR3nt: TGCAGCGTGTCGGGAGCTTCTGGAAACACCATATATTTT; CDR3aa: CSVSGASGNTIYF
j_gene: TRBJ2-2; abundance: few; d_gene: NA; v_gene: TRBV19; CDR3nt: TGTGCCAGTATACCGAACAGATACACCGGGGAGCTGTTTTTT; CDR3aa: CASIPNRYTGELFF
j_gene: TRBJ1-2; abundance: NA; d_gene: NA; v_gene: TRBV29-1; CDR3nt: TGCAGCGTCCAAACCTGGACAGCTAACTATGGCTACACCTTC; CDR3aa: CSVQTWTANYGYTF
j_gene: TRBJ1-3; abundance: NA; d_gene: TRBD1; v_gene: TRBV19; CDR3nt: TGTGCCAGTATTGGGGGGACAGGACGTACTGGAAACACCATATATTTT; CDR3aa: CASIGGTGRTGNTIYF
j_gene: TRBJ2-5; abundance: NA; d_gene: NA; v_gene: TRBV29-1; CDR3nt: TGCAGCGTTCCCCTTACGGACTCGCAAGAGACCCAGTACTTC; CDR3aa: CSVPLTDSQETQYF
j_gene: TRBJ1-4; abundance: NA; d_gene: NA; v_gene: TRBV9; CDR3nt: TGTGCCAGCAGCGTAGCCAACCGAAGGGGGGAAAAACTGTTTTTT; CDR3aa: CASSVANRRGEKLFF
j_gene: TRBJ1-5; abundance: NA; d_gene: NA; v_gene: TRBV30; CDR3nt: TGTGCCTGGAGTGCCTCGGGGCCCCAGCATTTT; CDR3aa: CAWSASGPQHF
j_gene: TRBJ2-2; abundance: NA; d_gene: NA; v_gene: TRBV7-2; CDR3nt: TGTGCCAGCAGCTTACTGGGGGAGCTGTTTTTT; CDR3aa: CASSLLGELFF
j_gene: TRBJ2-5; abundance: NA; d_gene: TRBD1; v_gene: TRBV2; CDR3nt: TGTGCCAGCAGTGTTTTGGGACAGATCCAAGAGACCCAGTACTTC; CDR3aa: CASSVLGQIQETQYF
j_gene: TRBJ2-3; abundance: NA; d_gene: TRBD2; v_gene: TRBV5-4; CDR3nt: TGTGCCAGCAGCAATCCTAGCGGGGGGACAGATACGCAGTATTTT; CDR3aa: CASSNPSGGTDTQYF
j_gene: TRBJ1-4; abundance: NA; d_gene: NA; v_gene: TRBV9; CDR3nt: TGTGCCAGCAGCCCACTCAAGACAGCAGATAATGAAAAACTGTTTTTT; CDR3aa: CASSPLKTADNEKLFF
j_gene: TRBJ1-2; abundance: NA; d_gene: NA; v_gene: TRBV4-3; CDR3nt: TGCGCCAGCAGCCAGGAGGCAACAGGGTACGGTGGCTACACCTTC; CDR3aa: CASSQEATGYGGYTF
j_gene: TRBJ2-5; abundance: NA; d_gene: TRBD2; v_gene: TRBV15; CDR3nt: TGTGCCACCAGCGGTCCTAGCGGGGGTTTGGGTCTGTACTTC; CDR3aa: CATSGPSGGLGLYF
j_gene: TRBJ1-1; abundance: NA; d_gene: NA; v_gene: TRBV5-1; CDR3nt: TGCGCCAGCAGCCCCGCGGTCGGCCGCAGAAACACTGAAGCTTTCTTT; CDR3aa: CASSPAVGRRNTEAFF
j_gene: TRBJ1-2; abundance: NA; d_gene: TRBD1; v_gene: TRBV5-1; CDR3nt: TGCGCCAGCAGCCCCCAGGGACAGGGGGTCAACGGCTACACCTTC; CDR3aa: CASSPQGQGVNGYTF
j_gene: TRBJ2-3; abundance: NA; d_gene: TRBD2; v_gene: TRBV11-2; CDR3nt: TGTGCCAGCAGACTTTCCGGGACTAGCGGCACAGATACGCAGTATTTT; CDR3aa: CASRLSGTSGTDTQYF
j_gene: TRBJ1-6; abundance: NA; d_gene: NA; v_gene: TRBV7-2; CDR3nt: TGTGCCAGCAGCATTCCCGGGAGATTAGTGCCACCCCTCCACTTT; CDR3aa: CASSIPGRLVPPLHF
j_gene: TRBJ1-6; abundance: NA; d_gene: TRBD1; v_gene: TRBV28; CDR3nt: TGTGCCAGCAGTTTGTCAGGGGGCGCGGATAATTCACCCCTCCACTTT; CDR3aa: CASSLSGGADNSPLHF
j_gene: TRBJ1-2; abundance: NA; d_gene: NA; v_gene: TRBV10-1; CDR3nt: TGCGCCAGCAGTGAGTCAAAACATCTGGGCTACACCTTC; CDR3aa: CASSESKHLGYTF
j_gene: TRBJ1-1; abundance: NA; d_gene: NA; v_gene: TRBV7-3; CDR3nt: TGTGCCAGCAGCACGATGGGGGGGTTCGGGTCTTCAGCTTTCTTT; CDR3aa: CASSTMGGFGSSAFF
j_gene: TRBJ2-1; abundance: NA; d_gene: TRBD1; v_gene: TRBV7-7; CDR3nt: TGTGCTAGCAGCTTAGAGGGACAGGGATACAATGAGCAGTTCTTC; CDR3aa: CASSLEGQGYNEQFF
j_gene: TRBJ1-5; abundance: NA; d_gene: NA; v_gene: TRBV29-1; CDR3nt: TGCAGCGTATCTCAGGGCCAGGGGCCCCAGCATTTT; CDR3aa: CSVSQGQGPQHF
j_gene: TRBJ1-6; abundance: NA; d_gene: TRBD1; v_gene: TRBV5-5; CDR3nt: TGTGCCAGCAGCTTCTGGACAGGGTTTAGCCAAAATTCACCCCTCCACTTT; CDR3aa: CASSFWTGFSQNSPLHF
j_gene: TRBJ1-3; abundance: NA; d_gene: NA; v_gene: TRBV6-1; CDR3nt: TGTGCCAGCCAGGATTTTCACACCATATATTTT; CDR3aa: CASQDFHTIYF
j_gene: TRBJ1-5; abundance: NA; d_gene: TRBD1; v_gene: TRBV25-1; CDR3nt: TGTGCCAGCAGCGCAGGGGGCTGGCAGCCCCAGCATTTT; CDR3aa: CASSAGGWQPQHF
j_gene: TRBJ2-1; abundance: NA; d_gene: NA; v_gene: TRBV18; CDR3nt: TGTGCCAGCTCAATAGGCGGTAAAGGTTCCTACAATGAGCAGTTCTTC; CDR3aa: CASSIGGKGSYNEQFF
j_gene: TRBJ2-3; abundance: few; d_gene: TRBD2; v_gene: TRBV5-6; CDR3nt: TGTGCCAGCAGCTTCGGGGGGGGCTACACAGATACGCAGTATTTT; CDR3aa: CASSFGGGYTDTQYF
j_gene: TRBJ2-3; abundance: NA; d_gene: NA; v_gene: TRBV10-1; CDR3nt: TGCGCCAGCAGTGAGGGTATAGTGGATACGCAGTATTTT; CDR3aa: CASSEGIVDTQYF